The text below deals with one TCR beta chain. Trimming removed 0 bases at V and 7 bases at J, with 15 bases between. Germline loops: CDR1 LGHNA, CDR2 YSLEER. The CDR3 contains 15 residues. The protocol was immunoSEQ multiplex PCR, while the TCRdb copy is restricted to in-frame clones and leaves out a portion. Here the sample spans around 45,000 clones, approximately 94% being singletons. These data originate in a study of T cells in tuberculosis. V is TRBV4-3 and J is TRBJ1-1; D is unresolved. The TCR was taken from a donor aged 10 to 29 with latent tuberculosis or without tuberculosis infection. Some clones in this sample may be carry-over from other donors' samples. Sequencing input: PBMCs. CDR3 region: CASSQDMEMWIEAFF. The CDR3 DNA reads as TGCGCCAGCAGCCAAGATATGGAGATGTGGATTGAAGCTTTCTTT.